This is a list of T cell receptor beta chains from one sample in a study of vaccination effects on CD4 cells after COVID-19. Their antigens are not known. Profiled with immunoSEQ multiplex PCR; TCRdb holds only in-frame clones, not every one. Of fewer than 75,000 clones in the sample, roughly four fifths were seen once. Here the sequenced sample was CD4+ T cells from PBMCs cultured without peptide, taken before COVID-19 vaccination. The origin of the receptors is a human donor who received a COVID-19 vaccine. Each CDR3 is given with its conserved first and last residue. D genes are given only for firm matches. Expanded clones are given a class, and other clones once, few, many or no size at all.

v_call,clone_size,j_call,d_call,cdr3_nt,cdr3_aa
TRBV6-5,.,TRBJ2-2,.,TGTGCCAGCAGTTATGAAGCGGCGAACACCGGGGAGCTGTTTTTT,CASSYEAANTGELFF
TRBV7-2,.,TRBJ2-2,.,TGTGCCAGCAACCTCGGGGTGGGGAACACCGGGGAGCTGTTTTTT,CASNLGVGNTGELFF
TRBV6-1,.,TRBJ1-5,.,TGTGCCAGCAGTGAAATCTGGGAACCCAATCAGCCCCAGCATTTT,CASSEIWEPNQPQHF
TRBV6-5,few,TRBJ1-5,TRBD1,TGTGCCAGCAGTAGGGACAGGGTGAATCAGCCCCAGCATTTT,CASSRDRVNQPQHF
TRBV4-1,few,TRBJ1-1,.,TGCGCCAGCAGCCAGTACCCTTACACTGAAGCTTTCTTT,CASSQYPYTEAFF
TRBV13,.,TRBJ1-4,.,TGTGCCAGCAGCTTAGGGGGGGATCACAATGAAAAACTGTTTTTT,CASSLGGDHNEKLFF
TRBV7-3,few,TRBJ2-1,TRBD1,TGTGCCAGCAGCCCTGGGAGGGGACAGGGGGCATCTGAGCAGTTCTTC,CASSPGRGQGASEQFF
TRBV5-6,.,TRBJ1-3,.,TGTGCCAGCAGCTTAGGGCGCGGGAACACCATATATTTT,CASSLGRGNTIYF
TRBV18,.,TRBJ2-1,.,TGTGCCAGCTCACCAGGGGCAGGGCTAAATGAGCAGTTCTTC,CASSPGAGLNEQFF
TRBV14,.,TRBJ2-6,.,TGTGCCAGCAGCCACGGGGCAACAGGCGGGGCCAACGTCCTGACTTTC,CASSHGATGGANVLTF
TRBV7-2,.,TRBJ2-2,.,TGTGCCAGCAGCTTAGTCGCCACGAACACCGGGGAGCTGTTTTTT,CASSLVATNTGELFF
TRBV27,.,TRBJ2-3,.,TGTGCCAGCAGTTTATTACTGGGCTATACGCAGTATTTT,CASSLLLGYTQYF
TRBV18,.,TRBJ1-2,.,TGTGCCAGCTCACCATCCGGGGGGGATTATGGCTACACCTTC,CASSPSGGDYGYTF
TRBV5-1,.,TRBJ2-3,TRBD1,TGCGCCAGCAGCCTATGGACAGGGGGAACGGCTAGCACAGATACGCAGTATTTT,CASSLWTGGTASTDTQYF
TRBV20-1,.,TRBJ1-4,.,TGCAGTGCTAGTGCATCGGGGGGTGCAACTAATGAAAAACTGTTTTTT,CSASASGGATNEKLFF
TRBV7-2,.,TRBJ2-3,.,TGTGCCAGCAGCACCAACGGGGTGGATACGCAGTATTTT,CASSTNGVDTQYF
TRBV5-1,.,TRBJ1-4,TRBD1,TGCGCCAGCAGCCCGGGGACAGGTTCCAATGAAAAACTGTTTTTT,CASSPGTGSNEKLFF
TRBV5-1,.,TRBJ2-2,.,TGCGCCAGCAGCTTGGGCGGGAACACCGGGGAGCTGTTTTTT,CASSLGGNTGELFF
TRBV10-1,.,TRBJ2-1,TRBD1,TGCGCCAGCAGTGATAGGGACAGGATAAATGAGCAGTTCTTC,CASSDRDRINEQFF
TRBV2,.,TRBJ1-4,TRBD1,TGTGCCAGCGGGGGACAGGGCGTTGAAAAACTGTTTTTT,CASGGQGVEKLFF
TRBV7-3,.,TRBJ2-2,.,TGTGCCAGCAGCTTCGTAGGGGGGATGAACACCGGGGAGCTGTTTTTT,CASSFVGGMNTGELFF
TRBV5-1,.,TRBJ1-5,TRBD1,TGCGCCAGCAGTCCCGACAGGGTGGGCAATCAGCCCCAGCATTTT,CASSPDRVGNQPQHF
TRBV2,.,TRBJ2-1,TRBD1,TGTGCCAGCAGATACGGACAGGGGAACAATGAGCAGTTCTTC,CASRYGQGNNEQFF
TRBV7-2,once,TRBJ1-1,.,TGTGCCAGCAGCTTATACAGGGCTACTGAAGCTTTCTTT,CASSLYRATEAFF